This T cell receptor beta chain came from a study of Ad26.COV2.S vaccination and SARS-CoV-2 variants. At the level of the study: Donor allocation was to the COV1001 Ad26.COV2.S trial arm. Participants got Ad26.COV2.S intramuscularly, once or twice 56 days apart. Study outcomes and limitations: With respect to non-spike TCR breadth, vaccine and placebo recipients were similar.

Treatment denoted: around 19 received Ad26.COV2.S at low or high dose, single or two shots; about 5 received placebo; per-sample allocation not given. The samples date from day 63 after the first vaccine or placebo injection. Ad26 vector vaccine expressed Wuhan-strain SARS-CoV-2 spike. Concerning this clone: Its antigen is currently unknown.

Only in-frame clones appear in the TCRdb table, and some are missing; sequencing was by immunoSEQ multiplex PCR. The sample gives around 300,000 clones, roughly nine tenths of which show up once; about 6.4% is in the top ten. This CDR3 spans 14 amino acids. CDR1 is SGHRS, CDR2 YFSETQ, per germline. V gave up 6 bases and J gave up 0 bases, with 10 bases separating them. The starting material was peripheral blood, obtained in a trial of Ad26.COV2.S vaccine versus placebo. The rearrangement links TRBV5-1 to TRBJ2-1; no definite D call. The clonotype comes from a person aged 18 to 65 who received the Ad26.COV2.S COVID-19 vaccine or a placebo. The CDR3 region has the DNA TGCGCCAGCACCGACTGGGGCTCCTACAATGAGCAGTTCTTC. Translation: CASTDWGSYNEQFF.